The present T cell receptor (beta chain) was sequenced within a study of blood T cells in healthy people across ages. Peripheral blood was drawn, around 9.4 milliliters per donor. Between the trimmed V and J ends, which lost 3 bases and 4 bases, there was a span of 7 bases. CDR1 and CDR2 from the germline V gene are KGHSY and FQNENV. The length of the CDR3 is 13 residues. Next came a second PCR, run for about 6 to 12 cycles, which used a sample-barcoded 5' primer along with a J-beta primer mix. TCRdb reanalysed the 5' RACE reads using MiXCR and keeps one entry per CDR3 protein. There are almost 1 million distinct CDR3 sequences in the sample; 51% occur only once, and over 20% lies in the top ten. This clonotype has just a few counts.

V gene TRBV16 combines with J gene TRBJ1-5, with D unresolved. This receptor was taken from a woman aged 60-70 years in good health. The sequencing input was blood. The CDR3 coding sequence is TGTGCCAGCAGCCAGCGGGAAAATCAGCCCCAGCATTTT. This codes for CASSQRENQPQHF.